This T cell receptor beta chain came from a study of long-term antiretroviral therapy in people with HIV. Samples were assayed with immunoSEQ v3.0 at survey level. Sequencing targeted roughly 35,000-50,000 T-cell genomes per sample. Clones were read by immunoSEQ multiplex PCR, and TCRdb kept only the in-frame ones, dropping some. The data show tens of thousands of clones, 87% seen once. Ahead of DNA extraction, samples held about 0.95-11 million cryopreserved PBMC each. Overall study results and limits: After ART, diversity increased yet remained lower than transplant donor controls. Against controls, HIV repertoires showed narrower ranges of CDR3 length.

In the case of this clone: What it binds is not known.

This clonotype was obtained from a man aged 45 to 65 with HIV. The sequences come from unsorted PBMCs, collected 2 years after starting antiretroviral therapy.

DNA for the CDR3: TGTGCCAGCAGCTTAGGGACTAGCGGGGGGGTTAGCACAGATACGCAGTATTTT. Translating it yields CASSLGTSGGVSTDTQYF. V gene TRBV11-2 combines with J gene TRBJ2-3; 15 positions match TRBD2. V gave up 1 base and J gave up 0 bases; unmatched junction bases: 2. The CDR3 runs to 18 residues. Germline V CDR1 and CDR2: SGHAT, FQNNGV.